The 18 T cell receptor beta chains presented below share a single source sample, sequenced in a study. Via MiXCR, TCRdb re-called the RT-PCR reads, giving one row per CDR3 protein. The sample yields about 700,000 distinct CDR3 sequences, around 14% seen once. Specimen: memory CD4+ T cells from blood. The origin of the receptors is a female donor in good health, serving as a healthy control.

The V and J genes are TRBV4-1 and TRBJ1-4; D remains ambiguous. Trimming removed 3 bases from V and 7 bases from J, with 9 bases in between. The CDR3 is made up of 13 amino acids. Germline CDR1 MGHRA, CDR2 YSYEKL. The CDR3 region is CASSQGRGEKLFF. For the CDR3, the DNA is TGCGCCAGCAGCCAGGGAAGAGGTGAAAAACTGTTTTTT.

There are a few counts of this clonotype. This chain joins TRBV7-2 and TRBJ2-7; 11 positions agree with TRBD2. The germline CDR1 and CDR2 sequences are SGHTA and FQGNSA. Trimming took 5 bases from V and 3 from J; bases not matched to a gene: 9. The CDR3 has 16 amino acids. The CDR3: CASSLFSSGRYYEQYF. The CDR3 region has the DNA TGTGCCAGCAGCCTGTTTTCTAGCGGGAGGTACTACGAGCAGTACTTC.

This clonotype was seen more than once but under ten times. The CDR3: CAITTGDLGQPQHF. The CDR3 nucleotides are TGTGCCATTACAACAGGGGATTTAGGTCAGCCCCAGCATTTT. The chain couples TRBV12-3 or TRBV12-4 to TRBJ1-5; 7 nucleotides line up with TRBD1. The CDR3 sequence is 14 residues long. The junction had 12 bases not matched to a gene; V was cut back by 10 bases and J by 6 bases.

The chain uses TRBV5-1 and TRBJ1-1; TRBD1 might be the D (6 bases). The V and J ends lost 3 bases and 4 bases respectively, with 13 bases between them. The CDR3 runs 14 residues. Germline CDR1 SGHRS, CDR2 YFSETQ. The CDR3 DNA follows: TGCGCCAGCAGCTGGAGCGGGGGCGGCACTGAAGCTTTCTTT. This codes for CASSWSGGGTEAFF.

V is TRBV20-1 and J is TRBJ1-1; maybe TRBD1 (5 bases). The germline V gene has CDR1 DFQATT and CDR2 SNEGSKA (reference sequence). V lost 2 bases and J lost 6, with 7 bases in between. The CDR3 spans 11 residues. The CDR3 here is CSARQGAEAFF. The CDR3 DNA is TGCAGTGCTAGACAGGGTGCTGAAGCTTTCTTT.

The CDR3 sequence: CASSRFGEVTTDTQYF. CDR3 coding DNA: TGTGCCAGCAGCCGTTTTGGCGAGGTAACCACAGATACGCAGTATTTT. The chain recombines TRBV5-4 with TRBJ2-3; D not resolved. Trimming removed 4 bases from V and 2 bases from J, with 17 bases in between. CDR1 SGHNT and CDR2 YYREEE come from the germline V gene (reference sequence). This CDR3 spans 16 amino acids.

In its sample, this clonotype was seen a few times. V and J are TRBV27 and TRBJ2-5, with D perhaps TRBD1 (6 bases). The CDR3 spans 13 residues. Between the trimmed V and J ends, which lost 6 bases and 2 bases, there was a span of 10 bases. The V gene's germline CDR1 is MNHEY and CDR2 SMNVEV (reference sequence). The chain's CDR3 is CASRGDTQETQYF. CDR3 nucleotides: TGTGCCAGCAGGGGGGACACTCAAGAGACCCAGTACTTC.

This clonotype came up many times. The rearrangement links TRBV27 to TRBJ2-4, with unresolved D. The CDR3 is 13 residues long. Germline V gene sequence: CDR1 MNHEY, CDR2 SMNVEV (reference sequence). Deletions cut 6 bases from V and 1 base from J, with 7 bases between. The CDR3 protein is CASSPHAKNIQYF. The CDR3, as DNA: TGTGCCAGCAGCCCTCATGCCAAAAACATTCAGTACTTC.

This clonotype was observed many times. V gene TRBV5-6 combines with J gene TRBJ2-5; D unresolved. This CDR3 has 14 residues. Trimming took 0 bases from V and 5 from J, leaving 11 bases between them. Germline V gene lookup returns CDR1 SGHDT and CDR2 YYEEEE. The CDR3 DNA reads as TGTGCCAGCAGCTTGGCCACAGTGGCGGAGACCCAGTACTTC. Translated: CASSLATVAETQYF.

In this sample, this clonotype turned up a few times. This chain links TRBV9 with TRBJ2-1; TRBD2 aligns across 13 bases. Germline CDR1 is SGDLS and CDR2 is YYNGEE. There are 16 residues in the CDR3. Germline trimming cut 4 bases from V and 7 bases from J; bases unmatched to any gene: 8. DNA for the CDR3: TGTGCCAGCAGCATCGGACTAGCGGGAGTTGAAAATGAGCAGTTCTTC. Encoded protein: CASSIGLAGVENEQFF.

This chain connects TRBV27 to TRBJ1-5; D might be TRBD1 (5 bases). The V gene's germline CDR1 is MNHEY and CDR2 SMNVEV (reference sequence). The CDR3 contains 14 residues. V dropped 3 bases and J dropped 7 bases, with 13 bases sitting between them. CDR3 coding DNA: TGTGCCAGCAGTTTTTCAGGGCCGGGGCAGCCCCAGCATTTT. Amino acids: CASSFSGPGQPQHF.

The gene calls are TRBV7-8 and TRBJ2-7, with D tentatively TRBD2 (6 bases). This CDR3 has 15 amino acids. Trimming stripped 3 bases from V and 2 bases from J, with 14 bases between. The germline V gene has CDR1 SGHVS and CDR2 FQNEAQ. CDR3 residues: CASSFQAGPTYEQYF. CDR3 nucleotides: TGTGCCAGCAGCTTTCAGGCGGGACCGACCTACGAGCAGTACTTC.

J is TRBJ2-3 and V is TRBV7-2; D is undetermined. CDR1 and CDR2 (germline): SGHTA, FQGNSA. V was shortened by 3 bases and J by 2 bases, with 12 bases between the two germline ends. The CDR3 is 15 amino acids. The CDR3 DNA reads TGTGCCAGCAGCTTCAAAGGTTCGGCCACAGATACGCAGTATTTT. This sequence encodes CASSFKGSATDTQYF.

Only a few counts were recorded for this clonotype. The V call is TRBV30, the J call TRBJ1-5; no definite D call. Germline V gene sequence: CDR1 GTSNPN, CDR2 SVGIG (reference sequence). The CDR3 contains 14 residues. Trimming removed 1 base at V and 3 bases at J, with 10 bases between. The CDR3 region has the DNA TGTGCCTGGAGTGGAGGGTTTGCCAATCAGCCCCAGCATTTT. Amino acids: CAWSGGFANQPQHF.

The J gene is TRBJ2-2, the V gene TRBV10-3; TRBD1 is a possible D gene (5 bases). The ends were cut back, 2 bases at V and 0 bases at J, with 10 bases in the middle. CDR3 length equals 16 residues. Per the germline V gene, CDR1 is ENHRY and CDR2 is SYGVKD. CDR3 region: CAISELGETNTGELFF. CDR3 bases: TGTGCCATCAGTGAGCTAGGGGAAACGAACACCGGGGAGCTGTTTTTT.

This clonotype was found many times. Written as DNA, the CDR3 is TGTGCCAGCAGCTTAGAGGCCTACAATGAGCAGTTCTTC. It yields the protein CASSLEAYNEQFF. This chain joins TRBV7-8 and TRBJ2-1; D is unclear. The CDR3 extends over 13 amino acids. Looked up from germline, CDR1 is SGHVS and CDR2 is FQNEAQ. Trimming stripped 1 base from V and 2 bases from J, with 3 bases between. Complete variable domain (other parts from reference TRBV7-8 and TRBJ2-1): GAGVSQSPRYKVAKRGQDVALRCDPISGHVSLFWYQQALGQGPEFLTYFQNEAQLDKSGLPSDRFFAERPEGSVSTLKIQRTQQEDSAVYLCASSLEAYNEQFFGPGTRLTVL.

This sequence joins TRBV6-5 and TRBJ1-1, with D unresolved. Germline lookup yields CDR1 MNHEY and CDR2 SVGAGI. There are 15 residues in the CDR3. V lost 1 base, J lost 3 bases, and 12 bases lay in between. The CDR3, as DNA: TGTGCCAGCAGTTACTTCCCCACTGGGGACACTGAAGCTTTCTTT. Translated, it gives CASSYFPTGDTEAFF.

The genes are TRBV5-1 and TRBJ2-3; 8 positions match TRBD1. CDR3 length equals 14 residues. The trim removed 6 bases at V and 4 bases at J, leaving 7 bases unmatched. Germline assignment: CDR1 SGHRS and CDR2 YFSETQ. CDR3 residues: CASMWTGIADTQYF. CDR3 nucleotide sequence: TGCGCCAGCATGTGGACAGGGATTGCAGATACGCAGTATTTT.